The rows below give T cell receptor delta chains drawn from one sample of a study of Vδ1+ human thymocytes. TCRdb reprocessed the multiplex PCR reads using CATT. The sample has around 24,000 delta-chain clones, around 28% seen once. Sequencing input: Vdelta1+ gamma-delta thymocytes from the thymus. The receptors stem from a boy under two years old who had congenital heart surgery. The CDR3 runs from the conserved cysteine through the conserved F or W. The order of the fields is clone size, J gene, V gene, D gene, CDR3 protein, CDR3 DNA. The D gene is left open where the match is weak. Expanded clones get a size class; other rows say once, few or many, or leave the size out.

NA,TRDJ1,TRDV1,NA,CALGESYEALRDTDKLIF,TGTGCTCTTGGGGAATCCTACGAGGCCCTCAGGGACACCGATAAACTCATCTTT
NA,TRDJ1,TRDV1,TRDD2,CALGDLPDLLRAVGLIF,TGTGCTCTTGGGGACCTTCCTGACCTACTGCGGGCCGTGGGACTCATCTTT
NA,TRDJ1,TRDV1,TRDD3,CALGDLPLGGYRADKLIF,TGTGCTCTTGGGGACCTACCCCTGGGGGGATACCGGGCCGATAAACTCATCTTT
NA,TRDJ4,TRDV2,NA,CACATTRTGVDNTLIF,TGTGCCTGTGCCACAACACGCACAGGGGTGGATAATACCCTGATCTTT
many,TRDJ1,TRDV1,NA,CALGEQYARVIF,TGTGCTCTTGGGGAACAATACGCGAGGGTCATCTTT
NA,TRDJ1,TRDV1,NA,CALGAPVSSGSKPIF,TGTGCTCTTGGGGCACCGGTGAGTTCCGGCTCGAAACCCATCTTT
NA,TRDJ1,TRDV1,NA,CALGEGAGMTKIKLIF,TGTGCTCTTGGGGAAGGGGCCGGAATGACCAAGATTAAACTCATCTTT
NA,TRDJ1,TRDV1,NA,CALGDTPLPPGSPATTDKLIF,TGTGCTCTTGGGGATACACCTCTACCCCCCGGGTCTCCTGCTACCACCGATAAACTCATCTTT
NA,TRDJ1,TRDV1,TRDD3,CAVGELTGGYAYTDKLIF,TGTGCTGTTGGGGAACTTACCGGGGGATACGCGTACACCGATAAACTCATCTTT
NA,TRDJ1,TRDV1,TRDD3,CALGESGGIRGHTDKLIF,TGTGCTCTTGGGGAAAGCGGAGGGATACGGGGGCACACCGATAAACTCATCTTT
medium-sized,TRDJ1,TRDV1,TRDD2,CALGESLSYVDRRRTDKLIF,TGTGCTCTTGGGGAATCCCTTTCCTACGTGGATCGGCGGAGGACCGATAAACTCATCTTT
few,TRDJ1,TRDV1,TRDD3,CALGSPTHSPLSIWGTDKLIF,TGTGCTCTTGGGTCCCCCACTCATTCTCCTCTTTCGATCTGGGGGACCGATAAACTCATCTTT
NA,TRDJ1,TRDV1,TRDD3,CALGEVSRDDARRGILRPTDKLIF,TGTGCTCTTGGGGAAGTGTCACGCGACGACGCCAGGAGGGGGATACTCAGGCCCACCGATAAACTCATCTTT
few,TRDJ1,TRDV1,NA,CALGAFLTGIYADTDKLIF,TGTGCTCTTGGGGCCTTCCTGACGGGGATATACGCAGACACCGATAAACTCATCTTT
NA,TRDJ1,TRDV1,NA,CALGELSLRRPSPGRGAGPFWATDKLIF,TGTGCTCTTGGGGAACTCAGCTTAAGACGGCCTTCTCCAGGACGGGGCGCTGGCCCCTTTTGGGCCACCGATAAACTCATCTTT
NA,TRDJ1,TRDV2,NA,CASAYFLQVGLGSKLIF,TGTGCCTCCGCGTACTTCCTCCAGGTCGGGCTGGGGTCTAAACTCATCTTT
NA,TRDJ1,TRDV1,TRDD3,CALGELAPSWGGGYDTDKLIF,TGTGCTCTTGGGGAACTAGCCCCTTCTTGGGGTGGGGGATACGATACCGATAAACTCATCTTT
few,TRDJ1,TRDV1,TRDD3,CALGEFFSGDTNHDKLIF,TGTGCTCTTGGGGAATTCTTTTCGGGGGATACGAACCACGATAAACTCATCTTT
NA,TRDJ1,TRDV1,TRDD3,CALGEVEGLSKTGGYGVCDKLIF,TGTGCTCTTGGGGAAGTTGAGGGACTTTCTAAAACTGGGGGATACGGGGTATGCGATAAACTCATCTTT
few,TRDJ1,TRDV1,TRDD3,CALGERRHWGIRSATDKLIF,TGTGCTCTTGGGGAACGGCGTCACTGGGGGATACGCTCGGCCACCGATAAACTCATCTTT
medium-sized,TRDJ1,TRDV1,NA,CALDVQYAVYTDKLIF,TGTGCTCTTGACGTACAATACGCAGTGTACACCGATAAACTCATCTTT
NA,TRDJ1,TRDV1,TRDD3,CALGEGAFSEWWGIRGQLIF,TGTGCTCTTGGGGAAGGGGCCTTCTCCGAGTGGTGGGGGATACGGGGTCAACTCATCTTT
NA,TRDJ1,TRDV1,NA,CALGEGSRLGTTDKLIF,TGTGCTCTTGGGGAAGGCTCCCGGCTGGGGACCACCGATAAACTCATCTTT
NA,TRDJ1,TRDV1,TRDD3,CALGISSSPYWGIRGGRDKLIF,TGTGCTCTTGGGATATCCTCTTCCCCTTACTGGGGGATACGAGGGGGTAGGGATAAACTCATCTTT
many,TRDJ1,TRDV1,NA,CALGELVWGASSTDKLIF,TGTGCTCTTGGGGAACTTGTGTGGGGGGCTTCCTCTACCGATAAACTCATCTTT
NA,TRDJ1,TRDV1,TRDD3,CALGDPVLYRWALGRRTDKLIF,TGTGCTCTTGGGGATCCCGTCCTATATCGGTGGGCACTGGGGAGGAGGACCGATAAACTCATCTTT
few,TRDJ1,TRDV1,TRDD3,CALGELILYWGTHTDKLIF,TGTGCTCTTGGGGAACTAATTCTATACTGGGGGACTCACACCGATAAACTCATCTTT
medium-sized,TRDJ1,TRDV1,NA,CALGELQGRYTDKLIF,TGTGCTCTTGGGGAATTGCAAGGGCGGTACACCGATAAACTCATCTTT
NA,TRDJ1,TRDV1,TRDD3,CALGELLGLTGGLSTYSVKLIF,TGTGCTCTTGGGGAACTTTTGGGTCTTACTGGGGGACTTTCTACGTACTCCGTTAAACTCATCTTT
NA,TRDJ1,TRDV1,TRDD3,CALGELEGAEFRMSWGDSWRRHDKLIF,TGTGCTCTTGGGGAACTAGAGGGAGCGGAGTTTCGTATGAGCTGGGGGGATTCCTGGCGGCGGCATGATAAACTCATCTTT
few,TRDJ1,TRDV1,TRDD3,CALGEGCGPPYALPGGDKLIF,TGTGCTCTTGGGGAAGGTTGCGGTCCTCCCTACGCTCTCCCTGGGGGCGATAAACTCATCTTT
few,TRDJ1,TRDV1,NA,CALGDLPRRGGRKADKLIF,TGTGCTCTTGGGGACCTCCCCCGTCGAGGGGGCCGGAAGGCCGATAAACTCATCTTT
NA,TRDJ1,TRDV1,TRDD3,CALYLRYWGIGRGRTDKLIF,TGTGCTCTCTATCTCCGGTACTGGGGGATTGGAAGAGGTCGCACCGATAAACTCATCTTT
few,TRDJ1,TRDV1,NA,CALGGPAPGRSEYTDKLIF,TGTGCTCTTGGGGGACCCGCTCCGGGTCGATCTGAGTACACCGATAAACTCATCTTT
NA,TRDJ1,TRDV1,NA,CALGEFKLIF,TGTGCTCTTGGGGAATTTAAACTCATCTTT
many,TRDJ1,TRDV1,TRDD3,CALGDPSSSFTGGVHTDKLIF,TGTGCTCTTGGGGATCCCTCCTCTTCCTTTACTGGGGGAGTTCACACCGATAAACTCATCTTT
few,TRDJ1,TRDV1,NA,CALGEHWTSDYTDKLIF,TGTGCTCTTGGGGAACATTGGACTTCGGATTACACCGATAAACTCATCTTT
NA,TRDJ1,TRDV1,NA,CALGEPPSSRRRYTDKLIF,TGTGCTCTTGGGGAACCACCCTCCTCCCGGAGGAGGTACACCGATAAACTCATCTTT
few,TRDJ1,TRDV1,NA,CALGLVGGATTDKLIF,TGTGCTCTTGGCCTAGTGGGGGGGGCTACCACCGATAAACTCATCTTT
many,TRDJ1,TRDV1,NA,CALGEIYGEIRGEIYTDKLIF,TGTGCTCTTGGGGAGATCTACGGTGAGATACGCGGAGAAATATACACCGATAAACTCATCTTT
many,TRDJ1,TRDV1,NA,CALGRPIPGGILIF,TGTGCTCTTGGGAGACCGATCCCCGGGGGTATACTCATCTTT
NA,TRDJ1,TRDV1,TRDD3,CALGELPRGMRRTSYTDKLIF,TGTGCTCTTGGGGAACTCCCACGGGGGATGAGGAGGACGTCGTACACCGATAAACTCATCTTT
NA,TRDJ1,TRDV1,NA,CALGVEVGIRFRTDKLIF,TGTGCTCTTGGGGTCGAGGTGGGTATACGATTCCGCACCGATAAACTCATCTTT
NA,TRDJ1,TRDV1,NA,CALGELSASYLKRGGLIF,TGTGCTCTTGGGGAACTAAGTGCGTCCTACCTGAAACGTGGGGGACTCATCTTT
few,TRDJ1,TRDV1,TRDD3,CALGGNKHYFPLGDTRREAARTDKLIF,TGTGCTCTTGGGGGAAACAAACACTACTTTCCGCTGGGGGATACGCGACGCGAGGCGGCCAGAACCGATAAACTCATCTTT
few,TRDJ1,TRDV1,TRDD3,CALGEHMGGIPSSEELIF,TGTGCTCTTGGGGAACATATGGGGGGGATACCCTCTTCCGAGGAACTCATCTTT
NA,TRDJ1,TRDV1,NA,CALGEAPPPFIPGSHTDKLIF,TGTGCTCTTGGGGAAGCACCCCCCCCTTTCATACCTGGATCCCATACCGATAAACTCATCTTT
NA,TRDJ1,TRDV1,NA,CALGERTQHLATDKLIF,TGTGCCCTTGGGGAACGTACCCAACACCTGGCTACCGATAAACTCATCTTT
NA,TRDJ1,TRDV1,TRDD3,CALGELVKLRWGIRTDKLIF,TGTGCTCTTGGGGAACTTGTAAAGTTGCGGTGGGGGATACGAACCGATAAACTCATCTTT
NA,TRDJ1,TRDV1,NA,CALGERGGRKLIF,TGTGCTCTTGGGGAAAGGGGGGGACGTAAACTCATCTTT
few,TRDJ1,TRDV1,TRDD3,CALGDRASSVGGFLALYGGKLIF,TGTGCTCTTGGGGACAGGGCCTCCTCGGTCGGGGGATTTTTAGCTTTATACGGCGGCAAACTCATCTTT
few,TRDJ1,TRDV1,TRDD3,CALGDSCGGFGDKLIF,TGTGCTCTTGGGGATTCATGTGGGGGATTCGGCGATAAACTCATCTTT
medium-sized,TRDJ1,TRDV1,NA,CALGESREYQADKLIF,TGTGCTCTTGGGGAAAGTCGCGAATACCAGGCCGATAAACTCATCTTT
medium-sized,TRDJ1,TRDV1,NA,CALGELARDKLIF,TGTGCTCTTGGGGAACTAGCGCGGGATAAACTCATCTTT
NA,TRDJ1,TRDV1,NA,CALGWGLKLIF,TGTGCTCTTGGGTGGGGGTTAAAACTCATCTTT